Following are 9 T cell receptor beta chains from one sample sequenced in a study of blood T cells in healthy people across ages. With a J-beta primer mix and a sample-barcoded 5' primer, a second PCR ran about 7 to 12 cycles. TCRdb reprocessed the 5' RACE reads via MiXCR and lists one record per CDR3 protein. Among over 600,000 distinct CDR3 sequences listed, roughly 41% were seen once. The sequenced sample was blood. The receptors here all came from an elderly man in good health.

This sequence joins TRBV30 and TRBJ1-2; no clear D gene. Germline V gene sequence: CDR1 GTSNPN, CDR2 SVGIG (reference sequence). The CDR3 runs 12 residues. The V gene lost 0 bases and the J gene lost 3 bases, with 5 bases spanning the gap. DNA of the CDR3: TGTGCCTGGAGTGTCCCGGACTATGGCTACACCTTC. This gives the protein CAWSVPDYGYTF.

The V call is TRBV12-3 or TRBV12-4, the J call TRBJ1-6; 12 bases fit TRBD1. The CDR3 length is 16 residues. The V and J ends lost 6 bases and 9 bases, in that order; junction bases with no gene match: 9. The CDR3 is CASSPQGTGGSSPLHF. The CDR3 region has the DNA TGTGCCAGCAGCCCACAAGGGACAGGGGGCAGTTCACCCCTCCACTTT.

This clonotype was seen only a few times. The CDR3 reads CSVGQGGNEQYF. CDR3 DNA: TGCAGCGTGGGACAGGGGGGGAACGAGCAGTACTTC. The V gene is TRBV29-1, the J gene TRBJ2-7, with TRBD1 identical over 11 bases. V lost 6 bases to trimming and J lost 5 bases; unmatched junction nucleotides: 3. The germline CDR1 and CDR2 sequences are SQVTM and ANQGSEA. The CDR3 runs 12 residues.

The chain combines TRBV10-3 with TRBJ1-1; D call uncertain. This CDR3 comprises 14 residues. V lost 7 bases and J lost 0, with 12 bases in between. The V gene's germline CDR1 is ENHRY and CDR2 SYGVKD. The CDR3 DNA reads TGTGCCATCACCTCAGGTTTCCTGAACACTGAAGCTTTCTTT. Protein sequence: CAITSGFLNTEAFF.

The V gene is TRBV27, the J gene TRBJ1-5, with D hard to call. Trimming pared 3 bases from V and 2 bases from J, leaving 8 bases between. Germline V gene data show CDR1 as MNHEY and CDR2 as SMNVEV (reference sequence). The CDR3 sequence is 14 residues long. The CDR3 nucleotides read TGTGCCAGCAGTTTTTCCGAGGGCAATCAGCCCCAGCATTTT. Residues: CASSFSEGNQPQHF.

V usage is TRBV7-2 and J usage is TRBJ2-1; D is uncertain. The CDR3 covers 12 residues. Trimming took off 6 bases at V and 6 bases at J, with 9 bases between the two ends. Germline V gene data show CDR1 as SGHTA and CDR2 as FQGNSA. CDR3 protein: CASRRSLNEQFF. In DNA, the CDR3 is TGTGCCAGCAGGAGGTCACTCAATGAGCAGTTCTTC.

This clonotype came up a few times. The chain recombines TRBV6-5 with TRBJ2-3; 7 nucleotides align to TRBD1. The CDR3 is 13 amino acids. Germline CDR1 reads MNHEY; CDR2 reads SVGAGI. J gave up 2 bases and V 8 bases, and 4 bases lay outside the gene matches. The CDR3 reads CASRDSFTDTQYF. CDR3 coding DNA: TGTGCCAGCCGGGACAGTTTCACAGATACGCAGTATTTT.

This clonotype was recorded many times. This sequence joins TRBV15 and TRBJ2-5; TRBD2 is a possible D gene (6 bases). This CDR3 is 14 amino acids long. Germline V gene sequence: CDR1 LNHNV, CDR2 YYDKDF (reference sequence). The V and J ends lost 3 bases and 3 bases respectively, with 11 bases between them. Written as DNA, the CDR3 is TGTGCCACCAGCAGGGGACTGCTAAAAGAGACCCAGTACTTC. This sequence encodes CATSRGLLKETQYF.

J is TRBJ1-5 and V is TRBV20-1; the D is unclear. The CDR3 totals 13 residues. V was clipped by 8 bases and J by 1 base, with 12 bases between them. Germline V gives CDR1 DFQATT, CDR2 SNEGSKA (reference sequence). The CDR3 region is CSSRPISNQPQHF. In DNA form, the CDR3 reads TGCAGTAGCCGACCGATCAGCAATCAGCCCCAGCATTTT.